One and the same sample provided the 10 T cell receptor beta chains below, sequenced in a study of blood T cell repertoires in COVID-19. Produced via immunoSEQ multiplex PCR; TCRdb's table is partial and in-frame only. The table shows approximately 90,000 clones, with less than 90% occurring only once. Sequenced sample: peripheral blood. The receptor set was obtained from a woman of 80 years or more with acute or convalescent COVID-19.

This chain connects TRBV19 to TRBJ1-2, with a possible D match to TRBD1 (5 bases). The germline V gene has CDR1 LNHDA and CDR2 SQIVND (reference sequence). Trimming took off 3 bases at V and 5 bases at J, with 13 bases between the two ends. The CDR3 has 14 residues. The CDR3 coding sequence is TGTGCCAGTAGTATGGGGCAGGGTGGGTATGGCTACACCTTC. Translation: CASSMGQGGYGYTF.

CDR3 amino acids: CASRQGGNYGYTF. CDR3 in DNA: TGCGCCAGCAGACAGGGGGGTAACTATGGCTACACCTTC. The V gene is TRBV5-1, the J gene TRBJ1-2; 8 bases map to TRBD1. The V gene end was trimmed by 5 bases and the J gene end by 1 base; junction bases not matched to a gene: 1. CDR3 length: 13 residues. Germline values: CDR1 SGHRS, CDR2 YFSETQ.

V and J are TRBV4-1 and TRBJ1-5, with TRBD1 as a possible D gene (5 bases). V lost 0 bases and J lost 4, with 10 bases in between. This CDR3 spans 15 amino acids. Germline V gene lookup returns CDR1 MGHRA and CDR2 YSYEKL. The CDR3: CASSQDGGGNQPQHF. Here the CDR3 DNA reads TGCGCCAGCAGCCAAGATGGGGGGGGGAATCAGCCCCAGCATTTT.

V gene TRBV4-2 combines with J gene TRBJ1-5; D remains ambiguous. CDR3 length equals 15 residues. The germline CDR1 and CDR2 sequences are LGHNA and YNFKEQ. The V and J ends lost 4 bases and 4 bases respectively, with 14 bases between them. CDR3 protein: CASSRAGVQNQPQHF. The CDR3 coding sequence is TGTGCCAGCAGCCGTGCCGGGGTTCAAAATCAGCCCCAGCATTTT.

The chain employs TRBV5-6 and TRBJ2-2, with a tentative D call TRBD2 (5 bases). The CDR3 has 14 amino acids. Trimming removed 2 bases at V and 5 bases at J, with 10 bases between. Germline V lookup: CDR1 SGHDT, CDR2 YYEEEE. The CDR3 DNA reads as TGTGCCAGCAGCTTTCCCACGGGGACCGGGGAGCTGTTTTTT. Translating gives CASSFPTGTGELFF.

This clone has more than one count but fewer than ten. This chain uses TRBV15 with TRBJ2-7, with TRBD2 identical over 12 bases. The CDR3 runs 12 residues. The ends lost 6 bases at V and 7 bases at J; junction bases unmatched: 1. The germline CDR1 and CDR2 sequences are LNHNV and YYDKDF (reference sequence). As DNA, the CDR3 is TGTGCCACCAGTCTAGCGGGGGGGGAGCAGTACTTC. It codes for CATSLAGGEQYF.

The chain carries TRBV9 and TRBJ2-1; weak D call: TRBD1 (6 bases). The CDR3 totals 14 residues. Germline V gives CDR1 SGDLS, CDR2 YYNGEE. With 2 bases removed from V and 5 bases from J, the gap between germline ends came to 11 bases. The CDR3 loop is CASSVQGTHNEQFF. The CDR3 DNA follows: TGTGCCAGCAGCGTCCAGGGGACCCACAATGAGCAGTTCTTC.

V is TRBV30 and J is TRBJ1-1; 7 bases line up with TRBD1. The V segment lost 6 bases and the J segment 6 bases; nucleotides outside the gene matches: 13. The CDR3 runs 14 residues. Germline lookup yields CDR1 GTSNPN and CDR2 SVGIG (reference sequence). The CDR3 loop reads CACLTGRGSSEAFF. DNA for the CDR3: TGTGCCTGTCTAACAGGCAGGGGGTCTTCTGAAGCTTTCTTT.

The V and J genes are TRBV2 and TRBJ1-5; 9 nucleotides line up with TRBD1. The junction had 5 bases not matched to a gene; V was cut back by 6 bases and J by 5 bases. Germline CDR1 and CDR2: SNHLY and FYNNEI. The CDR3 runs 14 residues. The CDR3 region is CASSDDRGDQPQHF. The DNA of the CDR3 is TGTGCCAGCAGCGACGACAGGGGGGATCAGCCCCAGCATTTT. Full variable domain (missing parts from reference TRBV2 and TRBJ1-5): EPEVTQTPSHQVTQMGQEVILRCVPISNHLYFYWYRQILGQKVEFLVSFYNNEISEKSEIFDDQFSVERPDGSNFTLKIRSTKLEDSAMYFCASSDDRGDQPQHFGDGTRLSIL.

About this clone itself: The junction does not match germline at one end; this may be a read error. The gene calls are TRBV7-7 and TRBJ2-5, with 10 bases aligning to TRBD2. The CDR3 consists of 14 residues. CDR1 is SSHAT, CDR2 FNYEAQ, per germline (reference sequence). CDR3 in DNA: TGTGCTAGCAGTTCTAGCGGGGGTAAAGAGACCCAGTACTTC. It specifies CASSSSGGKETQYF.